These T cell receptor beta chains were read from a single sample in a study of shared T cell receptors in the human thymus. This table comes from immunoSEQ multiplex PCR, and its TCRdb copy is limited to in-frame clones, with some not included. The sample lists roughly 550,000 clones; approximately 78% were seen once. The same data also contributed to another study, on human thymus T cells.

The specimen was thymocytes. These receptors all stem from a boy younger than two with a congenital heart defect. Both conserved end residues are part of each CDR3. The D gene is left open where the match is weak. The size field is filled for only some rows; it gives once, few, many or a size class.

D gene: TRBD1
clone size: NA
V gene: TRBV6-1
J gene: TRBJ1-2
CDR3 DNA: TGTGCCAGCAGTGAAGGCCCCGAGACAGGGTTGGTGAGTGGCTACACCTTC
CDR3 protein: CASSEGPETGLVSGYTF

D gene: TRBD2
clone size: NA
V gene: TRBV4-1
J gene: TRBJ2-7
CDR3 DNA: TGCGCCAGCAGCCAAGACCCGGGGGGGACTAGCGGGGTCTCCTACGAGCAGTACTTC
CDR3 protein: CASSQDPGGTSGVSYEQYF

D gene: TRBD1
clone size: NA
V gene: TRBV11-2
J gene: TRBJ2-7
CDR3 DNA: TGTGCCAGCAGCCACTACGCGGGCAGGGGGTCCTACGAGCAGTACTTC
CDR3 protein: CASSHYAGRGSYEQYF

D gene: NA
clone size: few
V gene: TRBV19
J gene: TRBJ1-2
CDR3 DNA: TGTGCCAGTATTATGACAGGAGTTAACTATGGCTACACCTTC
CDR3 protein: CASIMTGVNYGYTF

D gene: TRBD1
clone size: once
V gene: TRBV2
J gene: TRBJ2-7
CDR3 DNA: TGTGCCAGCAGTGAGAGGTCGACAGGGTCGGGTCCCTACGAGCAGTACTTC
CDR3 protein: CASSERSTGSGPYEQYF

D gene: TRBD2
clone size: NA
V gene: TRBV11-1
J gene: TRBJ2-5
CDR3 DNA: TGTGCCAGCAGCTTTACCCCCTACATCGGGAAGCGGGAGAGAGGGACCCAGTACTTC
CDR3 protein: CASSFTPYIGKRERGTQYF

D gene: TRBD2
clone size: NA
V gene: TRBV6-1
J gene: TRBJ2-1
CDR3 DNA: TGTGCCAGCAGAGAAACAGGGGTACTAGCGGGAGCGAGGGGGTACAATGAGCAGTTCTTC
CDR3 protein: CASRETGVLAGARGYNEQFF

D gene: NA
clone size: NA
V gene: TRBV7-2
J gene: TRBJ1-1
CDR3 DNA: TGTGCCAGCAGCTTAGCGCTAATTCCCTGCCTGGGAACAGGGAGGGACACTGAAGCTTTCTTT
CDR3 protein: CASSLALIPCLGTGRDTEAFF

D gene: TRBD1
clone size: NA
V gene: TRBV5-6
J gene: TRBJ1-2
CDR3 DNA: TGTGCCAGCAGCCCGCGCCGGACAGGGGCGGATGGCTACACCTTC
CDR3 protein: CASSPRRTGADGYTF

D gene: TRBD2
clone size: NA
V gene: TRBV27
J gene: TRBJ2-4
CDR3 DNA: TGTGCCAGCAGCGGGACTAGCGGCCTAGCCAAAAACATTCAGTACTTC
CDR3 protein: CASSGTSGLAKNIQYF

D gene: NA
clone size: NA
V gene: TRBV7-9
J gene: TRBJ1-1
CDR3 DNA: TGTGCCAGCAGCTTAGGGACAGAGAGTCTCTTTGAAGCTTTCTTT
CDR3 protein: CASSLGTESLFEAFF

D gene: NA
clone size: NA
V gene: TRBV29-1
J gene: TRBJ1-2
CDR3 DNA: TGCAGCGTGGCCGTTTTTAACTATGGCTACACCTTC
CDR3 protein: CSVAVFNYGYTF

D gene: TRBD2
clone size: few
V gene: TRBV15
J gene: TRBJ2-5
CDR3 DNA: TGTGCCACCAGCAGAGACGGGACTAGTCGTGAGACCCAGTACTTC
CDR3 protein: CATSRDGTSRETQYF

D gene: TRBD2
clone size: NA
V gene: TRBV4-2
J gene: TRBJ2-5
CDR3 DNA: TGTGCCAGCAGCCAAGATCGGGCTAGCGGGAAAGACCAGTACTTC
CDR3 protein: CASSQDRASGKDQYF

D gene: TRBD1
clone size: NA
V gene: TRBV11-2
J gene: TRBJ2-3
CDR3 DNA: TGTGCCAGCAGCTTAGCCGGGACAGGGGGCGGGGGGGATACGCAGTATTTT
CDR3 protein: CASSLAGTGGGGDTQYF

D gene: NA
clone size: NA
V gene: TRBV7-3
J gene: TRBJ2-7
CDR3 DNA: TGTGCCAGCAGCTCCCGCAGGGTGAACGGATACGAGCAGTACTTC
CDR3 protein: CASSSRRVNGYEQYF

D gene: TRBD2
clone size: NA
V gene: TRBV27
J gene: TRBJ2-7
CDR3 DNA: TGTGCCAGCTCTTCCGGGAGGCCACCCTACGAGCAGTACTTC
CDR3 protein: CASSSGRPPYEQYF

D gene: NA
clone size: NA
V gene: TRBV9
J gene: TRBJ2-3
CDR3 DNA: TGTGCCAGCAGCGTAGCTCGGGGAGAGGGAGATACGCAGTATTTT
CDR3 protein: CASSVARGEGDTQYF

D gene: TRBD1
clone size: NA
V gene: TRBV5-5
J gene: TRBJ2-7
CDR3 DNA: TGTGCCAGCAGCTTGACAGGGGAATACGAGCAGTACTTC
CDR3 protein: CASSLTGEYEQYF

D gene: TRBD1
clone size: NA
V gene: TRBV16
J gene: TRBJ2-7
CDR3 DNA: TGTGCCAGCAGCCCGACAGGGCACTACTACGAGCAGTACTTC
CDR3 protein: CASSPTGHYYEQYF

D gene: NA
clone size: NA
V gene: TRBV5-1
J gene: TRBJ1-2
CDR3 DNA: TGCGCCAGCAGCTTGGCGGGGTATGGCTACACCTTC
CDR3 protein: CASSLAGYGYTF

D gene: NA
clone size: few
V gene: TRBV20-1
J gene: TRBJ2-1
CDR3 DNA: TGCAGTGCTTTAGGGGACAATGAGCAGTTCTTC
CDR3 protein: CSALGDNEQFF

D gene: NA
clone size: NA
V gene: TRBV11-2
J gene: TRBJ2-2
CDR3 DNA: TGTGCCAGCAGCTACCAGGGGGGAGACACCGGGGAGCTGTTTTTT
CDR3 protein: CASSYQGGDTGELFF

D gene: TRBD1
clone size: NA
V gene: TRBV6-4
J gene: TRBJ1-4
CDR3 DNA: TGTGCCAGCAGTGACCCGACAGGGAAGATAACTAATGAAAAACTGTTTTTT
CDR3 protein: CASSDPTGKITNEKLFF

D gene: NA
clone size: NA
V gene: TRBV12-5
J gene: TRBJ2-7
CDR3 DNA: TGTGCTAGTGGTTTGGCGTCCTACGAGCAGTACTTC
CDR3 protein: CASGLASYEQYF

D gene: TRBD1
clone size: NA
V gene: TRBV25-1
J gene: TRBJ1-4
CDR3 DNA: TGTGCCAGCGGGGACAGACCTAATGAAAAACTGTTTTTT
CDR3 protein: CASGDRPNEKLFF

D gene: TRBD2
clone size: NA
V gene: TRBV29-1
J gene: TRBJ2-1
CDR3 DNA: TGCAGCACTGGACCGGGACAGATAGCAGCGGGAGGGCCTATGAATGAGCAGTTCTTC
CDR3 protein: CSTGPGQIAAGGPMNEQFF

D gene: NA
clone size: NA
V gene: TRBV4-3
J gene: TRBJ1-4
CDR3 DNA: TGCGCCAGCAGCCAAGGGGTCTGGTCCGGGGAGGGTGAAAAACTGTTTTTT
CDR3 protein: CASSQGVWSGEGEKLFF

D gene: NA
clone size: NA
V gene: TRBV7-9
J gene: TRBJ2-5
CDR3 DNA: TGTGCCAGCAGCTTCTCAGGGGTGCCTCAAGAGACCCAGTACTTC
CDR3 protein: CASSFSGVPQETQYF

D gene: TRBD1
clone size: NA
V gene: TRBV30
J gene: TRBJ2-3
CDR3 DNA: TGTGCCTGGAGCCAGGGGGATCCTGCGCAGTATTTT
CDR3 protein: CAWSQGDPAQYF

D gene: NA
clone size: NA
V gene: TRBV5-4
J gene: TRBJ1-4
CDR3 DNA: TGTGCCAGCAGCCGGACAGCTACTAATGAAAAACTGTTTTTT
CDR3 protein: CASSRTATNEKLFF

D gene: NA
clone size: NA
V gene: TRBV7-9
J gene: TRBJ2-3
CDR3 DNA: TGTGCCAGCAGCCCCCCCGCAGATACGCAGTATTTT
CDR3 protein: CASSPPADTQYF

D gene: TRBD2
clone size: NA
V gene: TRBV28
J gene: TRBJ2-4
CDR3 DNA: TGTGCCAGCGACTTATTCGGCGGGAGGGCCAAAAACATTCAGTACTTC
CDR3 protein: CASDLFGGRAKNIQYF

D gene: NA
clone size: NA
V gene: TRBV4-1
J gene: TRBJ2-1
CDR3 DNA: TGCGCCAGCAGCCTTAGCGGAAAAAAATACAATGAGCAGTTCTTC
CDR3 protein: CASSLSGKKYNEQFF

D gene: NA
clone size: NA
V gene: TRBV5-1
J gene: TRBJ1-3
CDR3 DNA: TGCGCCAGCAGCTTGCTTCATTCTGGAGACTCTGGAAACACCATATATTTT
CDR3 protein: CASSLLHSGDSGNTIYF

D gene: TRBD2
clone size: few
V gene: TRBV30
J gene: TRBJ2-1
CDR3 DNA: TGTGCCTGGAGTGTACTTAGATTGACTAGCGGGAGTAATGAGCAGTTCTTC
CDR3 protein: CAWSVLRLTSGSNEQFF

D gene: NA
clone size: NA
V gene: TRBV5-8
J gene: TRBJ1-2
CDR3 DNA: TGTGCCAGCAGCCCAGGACAGCGTGTGCTGACGAGGGGCTACACCTTC
CDR3 protein: CASSPGQRVLTRGYTF

D gene: NA
clone size: once
V gene: TRBV5-1
J gene: TRBJ1-6
CDR3 DNA: TGCGCCAGCAGCTTGGTACGGGGGGGCCTGAGAGCACCCCTCCACTTT
CDR3 protein: CASSLVRGGLRAPLHF

D gene: NA
clone size: NA
V gene: TRBV14
J gene: TRBJ2-5
CDR3 DNA: TGTGCCAGCAGCCAAGTATCGGTACTAAAGGAGACGGGGGAGACCCAGTACTTC
CDR3 protein: CASSQVSVLKETGETQYF

D gene: TRBD2
clone size: few
V gene: TRBV4-1
J gene: TRBJ2-1
CDR3 DNA: TGCGCCAGCAGCCACGTGACTAGCGGGTACAATGAGCAGTTCTTC
CDR3 protein: CASSHVTSGYNEQFF

D gene: TRBD2
clone size: NA
V gene: TRBV7-2
J gene: TRBJ2-3
CDR3 DNA: TGTGCCAGCAGACATATTTACTCGGGAGGGCCCACAGATACGCAGTATTTT
CDR3 protein: CASRHIYSGGPTDTQYF

D gene: NA
clone size: NA
V gene: TRBV4-1
J gene: TRBJ1-3
CDR3 DNA: TGCGCCAGCAGCCAACGTACAGTCTCTGGAAACACCATATATTTT
CDR3 protein: CASSQRTVSGNTIYF

D gene: NA
clone size: NA
V gene: TRBV6-5
J gene: TRBJ2-7
CDR3 DNA: TGTGCCAGCAGGCACCGGGGGATGGAGCGCGAGCAGTACTTC
CDR3 protein: CASRHRGMEREQYF

D gene: NA
clone size: NA
V gene: TRBV9
J gene: TRBJ1-1
CDR3 DNA: TGTGCCAGCAGCGCGGACAACCTCAACACTGAAGCTTTCTTT
CDR3 protein: CASSADNLNTEAFF

D gene: NA
clone size: few
V gene: TRBV14
J gene: TRBJ2-3
CDR3 DNA: TGTGCCAGCAGCCGGAGGGATGATTATACGCAGTATTTT
CDR3 protein: CASSRRDDYTQYF

D gene: NA
clone size: NA
V gene: TRBV6-5
J gene: TRBJ2-1
CDR3 DNA: TGTGCCAGCAGTTACGCCCGGGAGACGGATGAGCAGTTCTTC
CDR3 protein: CASSYARETDEQFF

D gene: TRBD1
clone size: once
V gene: TRBV27
J gene: TRBJ1-2
CDR3 DNA: TGTGCCAGCAGTTTCCTCTTCCTTGACAGGGCCCACTATGGCTACACCTTC
CDR3 protein: CASSFLFLDRAHYGYTF

D gene: TRBD2
clone size: NA
V gene: TRBV7-3
J gene: TRBJ2-1
CDR3 DNA: TGTGCCAGCAGCCCCAGCTGGACTAGCGGGAGGTTCGACAATGAGCAGTTCTTC
CDR3 protein: CASSPSWTSGRFDNEQFF

D gene: TRBD2
clone size: few
V gene: TRBV28
J gene: TRBJ2-3
CDR3 DNA: TGTGCCAGCAGCAACGGACTAGCGGATACGCAGTATTTT
CDR3 protein: CASSNGLADTQYF

D gene: NA
clone size: few
V gene: TRBV4-3
J gene: TRBJ2-1
CDR3 DNA: TGCGCCAGCACCCCATGGAGGGAGAGGAACAATGAGCAGTTCTTC
CDR3 protein: CASTPWRERNNEQFF

D gene: NA
clone size: once
V gene: TRBV6-1
J gene: TRBJ1-4
CDR3 DNA: TGTGCCAGCAGTGAGAGGGAGGAAAAACTGTTTTTT
CDR3 protein: CASSEREEKLFF

D gene: TRBD2
clone size: once
V gene: TRBV4-1
J gene: TRBJ2-7
CDR3 DNA: TGCGCCAGCAGCCACAGGCCCGGATGGCTAGCGGGCTCCTACGAGCAGTACTTC
CDR3 protein: CASSHRPGWLAGSYEQYF

D gene: TRBD2
clone size: once
V gene: TRBV25-1
J gene: TRBJ2-7
CDR3 DNA: TGTGCCAGCAGTGCCAAAGGGTCTAGCGGGAACAAGTACGAGCAGTACTTC
CDR3 protein: CASSAKGSSGNKYEQYF